Shown below are 30 T cell receptor beta chains from a single sample sequenced in a study of T cell responses to AZD1222 COVID-19 vaccine. Sequenced by immunoSEQ multiplex PCR; TCRdb stores in-frame clones only, minus some. This table has roughly 140,000 clones, roughly 93% appearing once. The sequencing here drew on peripheral blood, taken after recovery from COVID-19. The receptors derive from an adult who had recovered from COVID-19.

The chain couples TRBV4-1 to TRBJ1-3; D is possibly TRBD1 (5 bases). CDR1 MGHRA and CDR2 YSYEKL come from the germline V gene. Trimming took off 1 base at V and 2 bases at J, with 12 bases between the two ends. The CDR3 has 16 amino acids. DNA for the CDR3: TGCGCCAGCAGCCAAGTCGGTGCGGGGCCTGGAAACACCATATATTTT. Residues: CASSQVGAGPGNTIYF.

The V and J genes are TRBV7-8 and TRBJ2-2; D not resolved. The CDR3 runs 12 residues. Trimming stripped 3 bases from V and 7 bases from J, with 6 bases between. Germline CDR1 is SGHVS and CDR2 is FQNEAQ. CDR3 region: CASSFLGGELFF. The CDR3 DNA sequence: TGTGCCAGCAGCTTCCTTGGCGGGGAGCTGTTTTTT.

The chain links TRBV9 to TRBJ2-7; D call uncertain. Germline-derived CDR1 and CDR2 are SGDLS and YYNGEE. The length of the CDR3 is 14 residues. The germline V and J ends were trimmed by 0 bases and 2 bases, with 9 bases remaining between them. The CDR3 protein is CASSVGGLTYEQYF. The CDR3 DNA follows: TGTGCCAGCAGCGTAGGCGGCCTGACCTACGAGCAGTACTTC.

The chain combines TRBV11-1 with TRBJ2-5; D is undetermined. The CDR3 has 12 amino acids. Germline V gives CDR1 SGHAT, CDR2 FQDESV (reference sequence). V lost 6 bases and J 9 bases, leaving 14 bases between the germline ends. The CDR3 DNA reads TGTGCCAGCAGTCATCCCTCTGGGGCCCAGTACTTC. Translated, it gives CASSHPSGAQYF.

The rearrangement joins TRBV5-4 to TRBJ2-5; possible D gene TRBD2, 6 bases. The CDR3 has 13 amino acids. CDR1 and CDR2 from the germline V gene are SGHNT and YYREEE (reference sequence). With 4 bases removed from V and 0 bases from J, the gap between germline ends came to 7 bases. The CDR3 loop reads CASSGGDQETQYF. The CDR3 DNA follows: TGTGCCAGCAGCGGAGGGGACCAAGAGACCCAGTACTTC.

J is TRBJ1-5 and V is TRBV3-1 (or the pseudogene TRBV3-2); 7 bases are a match to TRBD1. The CDR3 totals 14 residues. The germline gives CDR1 LGHDT, CDR2 YNNKEL (reference sequence). The V and J ends lost 1 base and 4 bases, in that order; junction bases with no gene match: 1. Here the CDR3 DNA reads TGTGCCAGCAGCCAAGGGACAGGTAATCAGCCCCAGCATTTT. Amino acid sequence: CASSQGTGNQPQHF.

The CDR3 DNA reads as TGTGCCAGCAGCTTAGGCGGGACTAGAACCTACGAGCAGTACTTC. Protein: CASSLGGTRTYEQYF. The rearrangement joins TRBV7-6 to TRBJ2-7, with 8 bases lining up with TRBD2. CDR1 and CDR2 (germline): SGHVS, FNYEAQ. The CDR3 is 15 amino acids. V lost 1 base to trimming and J lost 2 bases; unmatched junction nucleotides: 4.

The chain couples TRBV18 to TRBJ2-4; D unclear. Trimming took off 2 bases at V and 0 bases at J, with 8 bases between the two ends. Germline V gene sequence: CDR1 KGHSH, CDR2 LQKENI. The CDR3 has 15 residues. This chain's CDR3 is CASSPTVLAKNIQYF. CDR3 coding DNA: TGTGCCAGCTCACCAACAGTCCTAGCCAAAAACATTCAGTACTTC.

The J gene is TRBJ1-2, the V gene TRBV28; D is ambiguous. The CDR3 extends over 15 amino acids. Per the germline V gene, CDR1 is MDHEN and CDR2 is SYDVKM. Trimming removed 5 bases from V and 0 bases from J, with 13 bases in between. CDR3 nucleotides: TGTGCCAGCAGTCCCCCCGGGAGCCCTAACTATGGCTACACCTTC. Protein product: CASSPPGSPNYGYTF.

DNA for the CDR3: TGTGCCAGCAGCTTTCCCAATGGCGACTACAATGAGCAGTTCTTC. Encoded protein: CASSFPNGDYNEQFF. V gene TRBV5-4 combines with J gene TRBJ2-1; no reliable D call. Trimming stripped 2 bases from V and 3 bases from J, with 12 bases between. CDR1 and CDR2 from the germline V gene are SGHNT and YYREEE (reference sequence). The CDR3 is made up of 15 amino acids.

The CDR3 protein is CAWSSRTDYGYTF. The CDR3 DNA sequence: TGTGCCTGGAGTTCTAGGACGGATTATGGCTACACCTTC. This sequence joins TRBV30 and TRBJ1-2; the D is unclear. V lost 2 bases, J lost 5 bases, and 12 bases lay in between. Germline lookup yields CDR1 GTSNPN and CDR2 SVGIG (reference sequence). CDR3 length equals 13 residues.

The chain links TRBV6-5 to TRBJ2-5, with 9 bases aligning to TRBD1. The germline gives CDR1 MNHEY, CDR2 SVGAGI. This CDR3 region has 13 residues. V lost 6 bases, J lost 4 bases, and 3 bases stayed unmatched. The CDR3 reads CASRNRGPETQYF. CDR3 coding DNA: TGTGCCAGCAGAAACAGGGGGCCAGAGACCCAGTACTTC.

The chain links TRBV9 to TRBJ2-7; the D is unclear. The CDR3 spans 15 residues. Trimming took off 0 bases at V and 5 bases at J, with 15 bases between the two ends. Germline V CDR1 and CDR2: SGDLS, YYNGEE. CDR3 loop: CASSVGSHTLDEQYF. CDR3 DNA sequence: TGTGCCAGCAGCGTAGGAAGCCATACACTGGACGAGCAGTACTTC.

The rearrangement links TRBV28 to TRBJ1-2; D unclear. The CDR3 is 13 residues long. V lost 4 bases and J lost 4, with 10 bases in between. Germline assignment: CDR1 MDHEN and CDR2 SYDVKM. This CDR3 is CASSWESGYGYTF. CDR3 bases: TGTGCCAGCAGTTGGGAGTCGGGCTATGGCTACACCTTC.

This clone was recorded a few times. J is TRBJ2-5 and V is TRBV7-9; no reliable D call. This CDR3 contains 14 residues. The ends were cut back, 2 bases at V and 5 bases at J, with 12 bases in the middle. Germline assignment: CDR1 SEHNR and CDR2 FQNEAQ (reference sequence). The CDR3 loop is CASSLIRPGETQYF. CDR3 nucleotides: TGTGCCAGCAGCTTAATAAGGCCCGGGGAGACCCAGTACTTC.

The CDR3 nucleotides read TGCGCCAGCAGCCCTGTGCCCGGGAACACTGAAGCTTTCTTT. Protein product: CASSPVPGNTEAFF. The chain has TRBV5-1 and TRBJ1-1, with D unresolved. The V end was cut by 4 bases, the J end by 1 base, with 11 bases between. Germline V gives CDR1 SGHRS, CDR2 YFSETQ. The CDR3 length is 14 residues.

This clone appeared a single time. The chain joins TRBV7-3 to TRBJ2-1; 8 bases are a match to TRBD1. Germline values: CDR1 SGHTA, CDR2 FQGTGA. This CDR3 spans 15 amino acids. Trimming removed 4 bases from V and 3 bases from J; junction bases left unmatched: 5. The CDR3 here is CASSSPGTGYNEQFF. As DNA, the CDR3 is TGTGCCAGCAGCTCGCCCGGGACAGGCTACAATGAGCAGTTCTTC.

This chain links TRBV15 with TRBJ2-7; 7 nucleotides align to TRBD2. After removal of 0 bases from V and 0 bases from J, the junction contained 2 bases not matched to a gene. Germline V gene lookup returns CDR1 LNHNV and CDR2 YYDKDF (reference sequence). This CDR3 has 15 residues. CDR3 residues: CATSRDRGSSYEQYF. The CDR3, as DNA: TGTGCCACCAGCAGAGATCGCGGGAGCTCCTACGAGCAGTACTTC.

The V and J genes are TRBV4-2 and TRBJ2-3; TRBD2 agrees at 14 bases. The CDR3 has 16 amino acids. The ends lost 4 bases at V and 6 bases at J; junction bases unmatched: 6. Germline CDR1 and CDR2: LGHNA and YNFKEQ. CDR3: CASSPGTSGSGDTQYF. In DNA form, the CDR3 reads TGTGCCAGCAGCCCCGGGACTAGCGGGAGCGGGGATACGCAGTATTTT.

V and J are TRBV7-9 and TRBJ1-1; D unclear. The CDR3 spans 13 residues. Trimming shortened V by 1 base and J by 12 bases, and 15 bases separated the two germline ends. Per germline, CDR1 SEHNR and CDR2 FQNEAQ (reference sequence). This CDR3 reads CASSLESTLKPFF. In nucleotides, the CDR3 is TGTGCCAGCAGCTTAGAGAGTACCCTCAAGCCTTTCTTT.

This clone was observed a single time. The V call is TRBV6-4, the J call TRBJ2-3; 14 nucleotides match TRBD2. This CDR3 contains 15 residues. Germline V lookup: CDR1 MRHNA, CDR2 SNTAGT. The ends lost 8 bases at V and 6 bases at J; junction bases unmatched: 7. The CDR3 sequence: CASGGTSGSPDTQYF. In DNA form, the CDR3 reads TGTGCCAGCGGTGGGACTAGCGGGAGCCCCGATACGCAGTATTTT.

The chain combines TRBV2 with TRBJ2-1; D not certain. The germline gives CDR1 SNHLY, CDR2 FYNNEI. CDR3 length: 11 amino acids. V was trimmed by 7 bases and J by 7 bases, leaving 8 bases between them. The CDR3 loop is CASKIVNEQFF. CDR3 nucleotide sequence: TGTGCCAGCAAAATAGTAAATGAGCAGTTCTTC.

J is TRBJ2-6 and V is TRBV3-1 (or the pseudogene TRBV3-2); 8 bases match TRBD2. CDR1 and CDR2 from the germline V gene are LGHDT and YNNKEL (reference sequence). Unmatched junction bases numbered 5, after V lost 4 bases and J lost 3 bases. The CDR3 has 16 amino acids. The CDR3 sequence is CASSLGRANGANVLTF. The CDR3 DNA is TGTGCCAGCAGCCTCGGGAGGGCCAATGGGGCCAACGTCCTGACTTTC.

The chain is built from TRBV10-1 and TRBJ2-3; 12 bases fit TRBD2. The CDR3 loop spans 16 amino acids. Trimming took 7 bases from V and 3 from J; bases not matched to a gene: 8. Germline V gives CDR1 WNHNN, CDR2 SYGVQD (reference sequence). The CDR3 region is CASNPGLAGRTDTQYF. CDR3 coding DNA: TGCGCCAGCAACCCCGGACTAGCGGGACGTACAGATACGCAGTATTTT.

The CDR3 is CASREGLAGTGELFF. In DNA form, the CDR3 reads TGCGCCAGCAGAGAGGGACTAGCAGGCACCGGGGAGCTGTTTTTT. The chain has TRBV5-1 and TRBJ2-2, with TRBD2 matching 9 bases. CDR3 size: 15 residues. The junction had 6 bases not matched to a gene; V was cut back by 5 bases and J by 4 bases. Germline V gene lookup returns CDR1 SGHRS and CDR2 YFSETQ.

The chain uses TRBV9 and TRBJ2-1; the match to TRBD1 covers 7 bases. The CDR3 has 13 amino acids. Germline V CDR1 and CDR2: SGDLS, YYNGEE. V shed 7 bases and J 11 bases; nucleotides not matched to a gene: 12. CDR3 sequence reads: CASGDGTVGQQFF. The CDR3, as DNA: TGTGCCAGCGGGGACGGGACAGTGGGTCAGCAGTTCTTC. The complete variable domain, with remaining parts taken from reference TRBV9 and TRBJ2-1, reads DSGVTQTPKHLITATGQRVTLRCSPRSGDLSVYWYQQSLDQGLQFLIQYYNGEERAKGNILERFSAQQFPDLHSELNLSSLELGDSALYFCASGDGTVGQQFFGPGTRLTVL.

This chain uses TRBV6-4 with TRBJ2-1; TRBD2 matches 7 bases. J gave up 6 bases and V 3 bases, and 5 bases lay outside the gene matches. The CDR3 loop spans 14 amino acids. Germline values: CDR1 MRHNA, CDR2 SNTAGT. CDR3 sequence: CASSETGGSNEQFF. For the CDR3, the DNA is TGTGCCAGCAGTGAGACGGGAGGCTCCAATGAGCAGTTCTTC.

The V gene is TRBV4-2, the J gene TRBJ2-7; 8 nucleotides line up with TRBD1. The CDR3 contains 20 residues. Germline CDR1 is LGHNA and CDR2 is YNFKEQ. The ends lost 1 base at V and 2 bases at J; junction bases unmatched: 19. The CDR3 DNA follows: TGTGCCAGCAGCCAAGTCATAGGACAGGGCTCAATGGAGCCGACCTACGAGCAGTACTTC. Translated, it gives CASSQVIGQGSMEPTYEQYF.

V usage is TRBV4-1 and J usage is TRBJ2-7, with 10 bases lining up with TRBD1. V was clipped by 0 bases and J by 3 bases; unmatched bases: 5. This CDR3 has 16 amino acids. Germline CDR1 MGHRA, CDR2 YSYEKL. CDR3 sequence reads: CASSQEGDRGLYEQYF. Here the CDR3 DNA reads TGCGCCAGCAGCCAAGAGGGGGACAGGGGCCTCTACGAGCAGTACTTC.

J is TRBJ1-2 and V is TRBV27, with TRBD1 as a possible D gene (5 bases). The CDR3 has 13 amino acids. The ends were cut back, 3 bases at V and 8 bases at J, with 13 bases in the middle. Germline V gene data show CDR1 as MNHEY and CDR2 as SMNVEV (reference sequence). For the CDR3, the DNA is TGTGCCAGCAGTTTGTCAGGGCGTCGGGGCTACACCTTC. Translation gives CASSLSGRRGYTF.